The entry below gives a single TCR beta chain sequence along with its context. Its antigen remains undetermined. It has no much larger one-base neighbor in the sample; base qualities were not kept. The CDR3 regions of human TCRbeta chains were subjected to immunosequencing. Under the source paper's analysis protocol: Repertoire TCRs were matched against a reference library of SARS-CoV-2-specific TCRs generated with the MIRA antigen-specificity platform. Breadth was defined as the fraction of unique TCRs that were SARS-CoV-2-associated, and depth was defined as the fraction of total T cells that were SARS-CoV-2-associated. Using the MIRA data, each spike-specific TCR was assigned both to the spike region to which the TCR was reactive and to a CD4 or CD8 class. Log10-transformed breadth and depth values were compared by one-way ANOVA with Sidak's multiple comparisons tests. Drawn from immuneACCESS, this table holds only the in-frame rearrangements with V and J called that TCRdb kept. Clones are partly lost; checked studies trace under half to an unresolved V gene and leave the rest unexplained. The V and J calls and clone size were taken over from that table, and D and trimming were inferred from the DNA. The sample table records more than 140,000 clones; about 87% of these occur just once. Jointly, the top ten make up about 3.7% of the sample.

CDR3 length: 16 amino acids, cysteine to phenylalanine. The DNA shown is the 48-base CDR3, in frame from base 1. According to the germline V gene (reference sequence), CDR1 reads SEHNR and CDR2 reads FQNEAQ. The junction shows trimming of 5 bases on V and 0 bases on J, plus 17 bases between the germline ends. The sample's time point label, in plain terms: baseline before first vaccination. The treatment or condition label corresponds to: meningococcal conjugate vaccine given as trial control. The vaccinee samples were drawn from two UK trials, COV001 and COV002, one of which was a single-blind randomized controlled phase 2/3 trial testing AZD1222 (ChAdOx1 nCoV-19) in healthy adults. Trial participant PBMC samples were collected at day 0 and day 28 after the second dose for TCRbeta chain sequencing. This sample is part of a study of T cell responses to AZD1222 COVID-19 vaccine (dated by TCRdb to the early 2020s). With regard to the full study: A total of 233 trial participants underwent TCR sequencing, of whom 207 had received two doses of AZD1222 and some 25 had received two doses of the MenACWY control vaccine. Trial participants were enrolled by age into subgroups of 18-55, 56-69 and 70-plus years, and 148, 28 and 57 TCR-sequenced participants, respectively, were included in these subgroups.

The paper's findings and limits, for the study overall: In the small 56-69-year group, the increase in depth fell short of significance, most likely because of low power. Reportedly, almost half of the unique spike-specific TCRs recognized epitopes lying outside the regions that are mutated in the B.1.351 and B.1.1.7 variants. Most participants were white British and females outnumbered males, and the authors suggested that clonal diversity may have been underestimated. Conclusions about previously exposed vaccinees are limited because only five or six AZD1222 recipients were SARS-CoV-2 seropositive at baseline. The whole spike protein was spanned by vaccine-associated CD4 TCRs, and dominant responses were seen in regions 160-218 and 743-854. After two AZD1222 doses, spike-specific TCR breadth and depth were significantly higher than at day 0 and than in MenACWY recipients. Because no day 14 peak-response samples were available, the repertoires could be characterized only after the peak T cell response.

The source of this sequence is an adult in good health. The rearranged segments are TRBV7-9 and TRBJ2-7; the D gene is perhaps TRBD1 or TRBD2, as each covers 5 bases. Sequencing used peripheral blood, obtained on day 0 of MenACWY control vaccination. Here the CDR3 is given as CASSPVSGRHSYEQYF. The base sequence is TGTGCCAGCAGCCCCGTTTCGGGACGGCACTCCTACGAGCAGTACTTC.